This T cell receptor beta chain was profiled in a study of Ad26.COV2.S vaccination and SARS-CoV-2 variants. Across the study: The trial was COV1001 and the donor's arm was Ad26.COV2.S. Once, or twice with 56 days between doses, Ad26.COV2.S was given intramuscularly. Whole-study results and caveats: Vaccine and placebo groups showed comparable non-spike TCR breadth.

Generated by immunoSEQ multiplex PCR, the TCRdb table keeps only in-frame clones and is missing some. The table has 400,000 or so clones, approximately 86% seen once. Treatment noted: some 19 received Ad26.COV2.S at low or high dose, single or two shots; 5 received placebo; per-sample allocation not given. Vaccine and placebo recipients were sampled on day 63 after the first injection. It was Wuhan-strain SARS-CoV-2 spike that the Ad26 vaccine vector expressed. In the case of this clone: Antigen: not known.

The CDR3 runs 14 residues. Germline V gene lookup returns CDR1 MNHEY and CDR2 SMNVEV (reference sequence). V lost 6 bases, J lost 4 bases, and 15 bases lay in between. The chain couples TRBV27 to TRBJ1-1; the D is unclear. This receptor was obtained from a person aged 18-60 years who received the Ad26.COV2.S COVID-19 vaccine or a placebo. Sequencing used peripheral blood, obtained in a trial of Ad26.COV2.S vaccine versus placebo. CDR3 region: CASSKTRTSTEAFF. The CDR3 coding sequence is TGTGCCAGCAGCAAGACGCGGACGTCCACTGAAGCTTTCTTT.